The 14 T cell receptor beta chains presented below share a single source sample, sequenced in a study of blood T cell repertoires in COVID-19 (dated by TCRdb to 2020 to 2021). Library preparation employed the immunoSEQ multiplex PCR assay. The table comes from immuneACCESS by way of TCRdb, which keeps in-frame sequences with V and J called. Part of the clones is missing from these tables; in studies checked, under half for an unresolved V gene and the rest for unknown reasons. This sample is represented by roughly 57,000 clones; approximately 87% of them were singletons. 6.9% of the sample comes from the top ten. Sequencing was done on a sample of peripheral blood. The source is a man between 60 and 75 years old with active or convalescent COVID-19.

The V gene is TRBV5-1, the J gene TRBJ2-3; 10 bases line up with TRBD2. The junction had 2 bases not matched to a gene; V was cut back by 0 bases and J by 1 base. The CDR3 extends over 16 amino acids. CDR1 and CDR2 from the germline V gene are SGHRS and YFSETQ. The CDR3 sequence is CASSLEGLARTDTQYF. The DNA of the CDR3 is TGCGCCAGCAGCTTGGAGGGACTAGCGCGCACAGATACGCAGTATTTT.

This chain joins TRBV2 and TRBJ2-4; tentative D call: TRBD2 (6 bases). Germline V gene lookup returns CDR1 SNHLY and CDR2 FYNNEI. V was trimmed by 4 bases and J by 5 bases, leaving 9 bases between them. The length of the CDR3 is 13 residues. This CDR3 is CASSGTTENIQYF. CDR3 DNA: TGTGCCAGCAGTGGGACTACCGAAAACATTCAGTACTTC.

The chain has TRBV19 and TRBJ1-1, with D unclear. V lost 3 bases and J lost 4, with 18 bases in between. This CDR3 region has 16 residues. In germline, CDR1 is LNHDA, CDR2 SQIVND (reference sequence). DNA for the CDR3: TGTGCCAGTAGTATCCGCCCGAGGGATCGAGGCACTGAAGCTTTCTTT. This gives the protein CASSIRPRDRGTEAFF.

The V gene is TRBV3-1 (or the pseudogene TRBV3-2), the J gene TRBJ2-5; 7 bases match TRBD1. This CDR3 has 15 residues. Germline assignment: CDR1 LGHDT and CDR2 YNNKEL (reference sequence). The junction had 11 bases not matched to a gene; V was cut back by 5 bases and J by 5 bases. The DNA for the CDR3 is TGTGCCAGCAGCAAGGCTAGGGGGCGAGGGGAGACCCAGTACTTC. Amino acids: CASSKARGRGETQYF.

This chain connects TRBV18 to TRBJ2-3, with 8 bases that match TRBD1. V shed 2 bases and J 0 bases; nucleotides not matched to a gene: 10. CDR3 length equals 18 residues. Germline assignment: CDR1 KGHSH and CDR2 LQKENI. DNA for the CDR3: TGTGCCAGCTCACCAAGGACAGGGCTTCAATATAGCACAGATACGCAGTATTTT. Translation gives CASSPRTGLQYSTDTQYF. The full variable domain, completed using reference TRBV18 and TRBJ2-3, is NAGVMQNPRHLVRRRGQEARLRCSPMKGHSHVYWYRQLPEEGLKFMVYLQKENIIDESGMPKERFSAEFPKEGPSILRIQQVVRGDSAAYFCASSPRTGLQYSTDTQYFGPGTRLTVL.

The chain joins TRBV5-1 to TRBJ1-4; D not certain. V was pared by 5 bases and J by 6 bases, with 14 bases between. CDR3 length: 14 residues. The germline CDR1 and CDR2 sequences are SGHRS and YFSETQ. CDR3: CASSSTAQDEKLFF. The DNA of the CDR3 is TGCGCCAGCAGTTCTACAGCTCAAGATGAAAAACTGTTTTTT. Together with reference TRBV5-1 and TRBJ1-4, the CDR3 gives the full variable domain: KAGVTQTPRYLIKTRGQQVTLSCSPISGHRSVSWYQQTPGQGLQFLFEYFSETQRNKGNFPGRFSGRQFSNSRSEMNVSTLELGDSALYLCASSSTAQDEKLFFGSGTQLSVL.

The rearrangement uses TRBV2 and TRBJ2-5; 10 nucleotides match TRBD2. This CDR3 is 17 amino acids long. Looked up from germline, CDR1 is SNHLY and CDR2 is FYNNEI. Unmatched junction bases numbered 10, after V lost 1 base and J lost 5 bases. The CDR3, as DNA: TGTGCCAGCAGTGAAGGTATTAGCGGGGGGCCGCGGGAGACCCAGTACTTC. Translated, it gives CASSEGISGGPRETQYF.

The gene calls are TRBV6-5 and TRBJ1-3; D remains unclear. The CDR3 is 14 residues long. V was shortened by 5 bases and J by 0 bases, with 8 bases between the two germline ends. Germline V lookup: CDR1 MNHEY, CDR2 SVGAGI. The CDR3 DNA reads as TGTGCCAGCAGTCCGGGATTCTCTGGAAACACCATATATTTT. It is translated as CASSPGFSGNTIYF.

The chain links TRBV10-3 to TRBJ1-5; TRBD1 might be the D (5 bases). This CDR3 comprises 13 residues. V was shortened by 7 bases and J by 6 bases, with 13 bases between the two germline ends. The germline V gene encodes CDR1 ENHRY and CDR2 SYGVKD. The DNA for the CDR3 is TGTGCCATCACCGCGGGACCTTCTCAGCCCCAGCATTTT. Its protein product is CAITAGPSQPQHF.

The CDR3: CASSGGVAGTGELFF. The CDR3 bases are TGTGCCAGCAGCGGGGGGGTTGCGGGCACCGGGGAGCTGTTTTTT. The chain uses TRBV7-2 and TRBJ2-2; 7 positions agree with TRBD2. The trim removed 5 bases at V and 4 bases at J, leaving 7 bases unmatched. Germline assignment: CDR1 SGHTA and CDR2 FQGNSA. The CDR3 totals 15 residues.

This clone was seen a single time. CDR3 in DNA: TGTGCCAGCGGCTGGGACAGCAACACCGGGGAGCTGTTTTTT. Encoded protein: CASGWDSNTGELFF. V gene TRBV28 combines with J gene TRBJ2-2; 7 bases are a match to TRBD1. Germline V lookup: CDR1 MDHEN, CDR2 SYDVKM. This CDR3 has 14 amino acids. With 8 bases clipped from V and 2 bases from J, the junction kept 5 bases outside the gene matches.

This clone was seen more than once but under ten times. The chain is built from TRBV5-1 and TRBJ2-3; TRBD2 aligns across 14 bases. The germline V gene has CDR1 SGHRS and CDR2 YFSETQ. Germline trimming cut 3 bases from V and 3 bases from J; bases unmatched to any gene: 9. The CDR3 is made up of 18 amino acids. This CDR3 is CASSSGGTSGSVTDTQYF. The CDR3 bases are TGCGCCAGCAGCTCGGGGGGGACTAGCGGGAGCGTAACAGATACGCAGTATTTT.

This clone has just a few counts. CDR3 sequence (DNA): TGTGCCAGCAGCTCGGGGAGCTCCCTCAATTCACCCCTCCACTTT. The encoded protein is CASSSGSSLNSPLHF. V gene TRBV7-9 combines with J gene TRBJ1-6; D not certain. The germline CDR1 and CDR2 sequences are SEHNR and FQNEAQ (reference sequence). V shed 4 bases and J shed 7 bases, with 14 bases lying between them. CDR3 length: 15 residues.

This chain connects TRBV7-2 to TRBJ2-1; tentatively, D is TRBD2 (6 bases). Germline V CDR1 and CDR2: SGHTA, FQGNSA. The germline V and J ends were trimmed by 3 bases and 10 bases, with 13 bases remaining between them. The CDR3 covers 13 residues. Here the CDR3 DNA reads TGTGCCAGCAGCTTGGGGGGAAGGGGAGAGCAGTTCTTC. This translates into CASSLGGRGEQFF.